Each of the 4 T cell receptor beta chains below was sequenced from the same sample in a study of CD8 T cells in Susac syndrome. The RNA, roughly 0.5 to 1 ug, was put through reverse transcription using random hexamers. Via MiXCR, TCRdb re-called the immunoSEQ multiplex PCR reads, giving one row per CDR3 protein. This sample has about 300,000 distinct CDR3 sequences, with approximately 85% found just once. Specimen: CD8+ T cells from PBMCs. These receptors all stem from a human donor with multiple sclerosis.

V usage is TRBV19 and J usage is TRBJ2-1, with TRBD2 identical over 10 bases. Germline trimming cut 3 bases from V and 6 bases from J; bases unmatched to any gene: 5. Per the germline V gene, CDR1 is LNHDA and CDR2 is SQIVND (reference sequence). CDR3 length equals 15 residues. The CDR3 loop is CASSILLAGTNEQFF. The CDR3, as DNA: TGTGCCAGTAGTATCTTACTAGCGGGGACCAATGAGCAGTTCTTC.

The CDR3 sequence: CASSQENRGSYEQYF. CDR3 nucleotides: TGTGCCAGCAGCCAAGAAAACAGGGGATCCTACGAGCAGTACTTC. The rearrangement links TRBV14 to TRBJ2-7; TRBD1 agrees at 7 bases. After removal of 0 bases from V and 1 base from J, the junction contained 3 bases not matched to a gene. CDR1 is SGHDN and CDR2 is FVKESK in the germline V gene. CDR3 length: 15 amino acids.

The V gene is TRBV12-3 or TRBV12-4, the J gene TRBJ2-3, with a possible D match to TRBD2 (5 bases). The CDR3 runs to 14 residues. V gave up 6 bases and J gave up 5 bases, with 15 bases separating them. CDR3: CASSPDGVGDTQYF. For the CDR3, the DNA is TGTGCCAGCAGCCCCGACGGGGTGGGAGATACGCAGTATTTT.

This clonotype was recorded once. The J gene is TRBJ2-5, the V gene TRBV5-6; possibly TRBD1 for D (5 bases). In germline, CDR1 is SGHDT, CDR2 YYEEEE. The CDR3 is 16 residues long. Trimming removed 2 bases at V and 3 bases at J, with 17 bases between. The CDR3 nucleotides are TGTGCCAGCAGCTTTCCAACAGGATTGTTGGAAGAGACCCAGTACTTC. Translated: CASSFPTGLLEETQYF.